The entry that follows covers one TCR beta chain sequence. The antigen it recognizes is unknown. The record has no base qualities; no much larger clone is one base away. This sample was taken from a study of cytomegalovirus exposure and HLA in healthy donors (dated 2017 in TCRdb). About the full investigation: According to an earlier analysis of a few hundred of the donors, about 170 million T cells yielded roughly 110 million unique TCR beta sequences and around 300 Gb of sequence data. All discovery cohort repertoires had been generated using a single sequencing platform. On average, over 200,000 unique TCR beta nucleotide sequences were sequenced per donor among some 430 genotyped donors of the cohort, with approximately 18% of those sequences being non-productive. Among the roughly 430 genotyped donors, approximately 76% belonged to the genetic ancestry cluster associated with self-reported Caucasian donors. Genome-wide SNP genotypes for about 60% of the roughly 670 donors were used in a later genetic analysis, which treated that subset as a discovery cohort. HLA typing covered class I and class II loci at four-digit resolution. An early release that covered some 630 HLA-typed donors contained approximately 300 gigabases of sequencing data and 85 million to 100 million unique TCR sequences. The study aimed to test whether signatures of past pathogen exposure could be identified by cataloging public T cell receptors. High-throughput TCR immunosequencing, statistical association of individual TCRs with disease status, and machine learning were combined to predict cytomegalovirus infection status. Roughly 5 DR-DQ haplotypes were handled as single units for association and clustering, since linkage in the cohort was strong. The number of typed donors differed by locus: roughly 629-640 for A, B, C, DRB1 and DQB1; some 500 for DQA1; over 600 for DPA1; and approximately 450 for DPB1. Donor age, sex, ethnicity and CMV serostatus were compiled alongside the repertoire data. The study used immunosequencing to profile the T cell repertoires of 670 or so subjects and linked those repertoires to cytomegalovirus serostatus. Along with the roughly 670-subject first cohort, a separate validation cohort of over a hundred different subjects was used. Rather than drawing on any new phenotypic data, the later analysis identified candidate immune exposures from TCR beta sequences and the way those sequences occurred across donors. A later analysis re-analyzed previously published TCR beta repertoires from approximately 700 donors and added high-resolution HLA genotyping to study TCR occurrence patterns. To decide whether each TCR beta V gene segment behaved as functional or pseudogenic, an earlier analysis of some 570 of the donors relied on high-throughput TCR beta sequencing.

The cohort consisted of fewer than 700 healthy bone marrow donors. All cohort members were sampled while nominally healthy, although unrecorded immune exposures were likely present. The donor was CMV seronegative and was included in the group of over 300 seronegative cohort members. Every donor gave a peripheral blood sample, and the peripheral blood mononuclear cells from that sample were used for TCR beta sequencing. The Qiagen DNeasy Blood Extraction Kit was used to extract genomic DNA from the blood cell samples. Receptor libraries were prepared by the immunoSEQ multiplex PCR assay. For the multiplex PCR, a mixture combining 60 forward primers for TCR Vbeta segments and 13 reverse primers for TCR Jbeta segments was used. Amplification of the CDR3 region of rearranged TCR beta genes was performed with a multiplex PCR assay on genomic DNA. The amplified TCR beta libraries were sequenced on the Illumina HiSeq System as 87-base-pair reads. The authors' analysis ran thus. Across the 670 or so repertoires, a later analysis counted tens of millions of unique TCR beta chains, around 10 million of which were shared by at least two donors. To remove PCR and sequencing errors, raw reads were error-corrected and collapsed into unique sequences using a nearest-neighbor algorithm that merged closely related sequences. To assign V, D and J gene segments, CDR3 sequences were aligned to IMGT reference sequences. For a sequence to be retained, at least a six-nucleotide match to both a V gene segment and a J gene segment was required. Rearrangements were classified as productive when the CDR3 lacked stop codons and remained in frame with V and J, and all other rearrangements were classified as non-productive. Following IMGT convention, CDR3 was defined as the stretch from the second conserved V-encoded cysteine to the conserved J-encoded phenylalanine. Sequences without an unambiguous match to a single V gene segment were excluded from the earlier analysis of approximately 600 of the donors. An earlier analysis of roughly 590 of the donors called V segments functional above 56.7% productive rearrangements and segregating when the between-donor standard deviation exceeded 5%. To diagnose cytomegalovirus status from the catalog of TCR beta chain sequences, a statistical classification framework was built. In a later analysis, V and J genes were assigned by comparing TCR nucleotide sequences against IMGT/GENE-DB human TR gene sequences. In a later analysis, CDR3 sequences and most-parsimonious VDJ recombination scenarios were assigned using the TCRdist pipeline. A later analysis defined each TCR beta chain by its CDR3 amino acid sequence plus V-gene family, and excluded reads lacking a unique V-gene family. A later analysis removed over 500 highly shared, low-generation-probability nucleotide sequences to deal with suspected cross-contamination and a sequencing artifact. A later analysis calculated a clonal expansion index for each public chain from normalized within-repertoire ranks of inferred template counts. In a later analysis, generation probabilities were computed using a VDJ recombination model fitted to out-of-frame rearrangements, and the results were checked against IGoR. In a later analysis, hypergeometric tests were used to score TCR-TCR, TCR-HLA and TCR-CMV co-occurrence, with a repertoire-size bias correction applied to TCR pairs. A later analysis estimated false discovery rates by permuting HLA or CMV assignments 20 times. In a later analysis, co-occurring TCRs were grouped using DBSCAN, and TCRdist sequence similarity was added for clustering within HLA-allele-positive subsets. For co-occurrence clustering, repertoires with fewer than 30,000 or more than 120,000 public chains were excluded, along with five repertoires with anomalous nucleotide sharing. The table was pulled from immuneACCESS by TCRdb, which kept in-frame rearrangements only. Such tables lose some clones; where checked, under half of the loss comes from unresolved V genes, and the rest has no known cause. V and J calls and clone size are copied from that table; D and trimming were computed from the DNA. Recorded for this sample are roughly 36,000 clones; 80% of them occurred a single time. The top ten constitute 5.5% to 7% of the sample.

CDR3 length: 15 amino acids, cysteine to phenylalanine. The CDR3 DNA has 45 bases and is translated from base 1. After removal of 4 bases from V and 4 bases from J, the junction retains 4 bases not matched to a gene. CDR1 and CDR2, looked up from the germline V gene (reference sequence), are SEHNR and FQNEAQ. Study-level results and caveats: It was suggested by the authors that the approach could potentially be generalized to other disease states and immunological phenotypes. The classifier was reported to diagnose cytomegalovirus status with high specificity and sensitivity in both the original and validation cohorts. Roughly uniform sequencing depth across donors was assumed in presence/absence analyses, although this assumption may not hold. Strong co-occurrence of HLA alleles, especially DR and DQ, made assigning TCR associations to individual alleles difficult. Because counts were too low, roughly 16 rarely observed V segments, including chromosome 9 orphons, were excluded from the earlier analysis of 587 of the donors. A group of highly shared sequence variants was considered likely to be a technical artifact of the sequencing pipeline. In a later analysis, some 17,000 TCR beta sequences were associated with specific HLA alleles at a false discovery rate of 0.05. Most CMV-associated TCR beta chains appeared to be HLA-restricted in a later analysis, and the HLA associations seemed to be driven largely by CMV exposure. In a later analysis, HLA-associated TCR beta chains were found to be more clonally expanded and to have lower generation probabilities than equally common non-associated chains. Most TCR sequences were seen in very few donors, while some public TCRs were found in many individuals. A total of around 150 TCR beta chains were listed by the study as associated with cytomegalovirus. Because some donors lacked HLA typing at each locus, the association tests relied only on the typed subset. CMV serostatus was the only immune exposure information available for the cohort. Linkage disequilibrium might explain the correlated functional status among segregating V segments, but an unknown experimental factor could not be ruled out. An earlier analysis of 450 to 750 of the donors showed that most TCR beta V segments appeared in productive rearrangements either about 87% or about 30% of the time, which broadly matched IMGT annotations. According to a later analysis, parvovirus B19, influenza, CMV and Epstein-Barr virus appeared linked to several top co-occurrence clusters. A further reported finding was that TCR beta sequences accurately predicted the HLA-A and HLA-B alleles for most subjects in the first cohort. A later analysis found that TCR association rates varied across HLA loci, with DRB1 alleles showing the most associated TCRs and HLA-C alleles the fewest. Because the 87-base-pair reads could not distinguish some IMGT-functional V segments, including TRBV6-2 and TRBV6-3, those segments were excluded. In vitro tests confirmed that three of the cytomegalovirus-associated TCR beta chains recognize cytomegalovirus antigens. Compared with the 666-donor mean, donors in an Asian-associated ancestry cluster had fewer N-insertions in productive TCRs, according to a later genetic analysis. In a later genetic analysis, a missense DCLRE1C variant was associated with V-gene and J-gene trimming of TCR beta chains, and the association was replicated in an independent cohort. In this cohort, only TCR beta chains were sequenced, and detectable features were limited by the absence of alpha or paired-chain data.

The chain links TRBV7-9 with TRBJ2-7, with 13 central nucleotides matching TRBD2. Sequencing used PBMCs. This clonotype originated in a male donor in good health and CMV-seronegative. The nucleotide sequence is given as TGTGCCAGCAGCTCCGGGACTAGCGGGATATACGAGCAGTACTTC. The resulting protein is CASSSGTSGIYEQYF.